This T cell receptor (beta chain) was sequenced during a study of identical twins. Study-wide results and limits: It was cross-sectional statistical analysis, not following the same donors, that the conclusions relied on. Cord blood beta clonotypes that were abundant carried fewer insertions, and memory repertoires showed no such trend. Diverse VJ usage suggested most zero-insertion clonotypes were not invariant T cells.

As concerns this clonotype: No antigen is known for it.

TCRdb analysed the 5' RACE reads with MiXCR anew, one entry per CDR3 protein. The sample consists of fewer than 350,000 distinct CDR3 sequences, more than 6.5% of them appearing once. Trimming stripped 7 bases from V and 6 bases from J, with 13 bases between. The CDR3 extends over 13 amino acids. Germline CDR1 SGHVS, CDR2 FQNEAQ. These same data were also listed under a study on yellow fever vaccine responses in identical twins. As that study records: Twins reportedly showed a vaccine T cell response that seemed partly convergent and partly personalized.

Material for sequencing was memory (CD45RO+) T cells sorted from blood. J is TRBJ1-5 and V is TRBV7-8; D is unresolved. The receptor was derived from a woman between 18 and 29 years old in good health. The CDR3 DNA reads TGTGCCAGCACTCGTGAAGGGAGTCAGCCCCAGCATTTT. It is translated as CASTREGSQPQHF.